The entry below gives a single T cell receptor (beta chain) sequence along with its context. These data are taken from a study of blood T cell repertoires in COVID-19. At the level of the study: The study drew acute and convalescent COVID-19 samples from the United States, Italy and Spain.

Sequencing used immunoSEQ multiplex PCR; TCRdb keeps in-frame clones, though not all of them. The repertoire holds fewer than 200,000 clones, with approximately 86% as singletons. J lost 7 bases, V lost 6 bases, and 5 bases had no gene match. The CDR3 has 14 residues. Germline CDR1 is MRHNA and CDR2 is SNTAGT. The receptor was isolated from a woman of 80 years or more with COVID-19, enrolled during active disease. V is TRBV6-4 and J is TRBJ2-1; 11 nucleotides line up with TRBD2. Sequencing input: peripheral blood. The DNA for the CDR3 is TGTGCCAGCAGCGCGGGACTAGCGGTTAATGAGCAGTTCTTC. This gives the protein CASSAGLAVNEQFF.